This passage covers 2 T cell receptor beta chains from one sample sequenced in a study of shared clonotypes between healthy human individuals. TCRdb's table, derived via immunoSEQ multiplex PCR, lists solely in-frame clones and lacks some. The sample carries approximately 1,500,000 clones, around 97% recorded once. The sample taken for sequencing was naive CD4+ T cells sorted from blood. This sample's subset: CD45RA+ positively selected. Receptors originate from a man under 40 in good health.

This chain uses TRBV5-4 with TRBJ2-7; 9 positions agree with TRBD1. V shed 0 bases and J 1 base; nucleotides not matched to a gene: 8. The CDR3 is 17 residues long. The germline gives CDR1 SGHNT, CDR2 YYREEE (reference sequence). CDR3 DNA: TGTGCCAGCAGCTTGGAAGCAGGGACAGGGAGGTCCTACGAGCAGTACTTC. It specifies CASSLEAGTGRSYEQYF. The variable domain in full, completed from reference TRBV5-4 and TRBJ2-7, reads ETGVTQSPTHLIKTRGQQVTLRCSSQSGHNTVSWYQQALGQGPQFIFQYYREEENGRGNFPPRFSGLQFPNYSSELNVNALELDDSALYLCASSLEAGTGRSYEQYFGPGTRLTVT.

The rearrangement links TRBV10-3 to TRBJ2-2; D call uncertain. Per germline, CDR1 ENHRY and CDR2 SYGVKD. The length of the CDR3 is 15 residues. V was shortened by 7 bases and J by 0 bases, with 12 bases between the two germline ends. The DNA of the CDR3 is TGTGCCATCACCCCGACGTGGTCGAACACCGGGGAGCTGTTTTTT. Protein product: CAITPTWSNTGELFF.